The subject of this entry is one TCR beta chain. What it recognizes is unknown. Everyone in the study who had HIV was treated in the United States. This sample was included in a study of long-term antiretroviral therapy in people with HIV. Study-wide results and caveats: Every time point showed a repertoire led by clones expanded before ART. Following ART, diversity rose but still fell short of transplant donor controls. Sampling of blood ran from the mid-2000s to the late 2010s, and older ART regimens were possibly in use.

The CDR3 length is 13 residues. V dropped 10 bases and J dropped 5 bases, with 17 bases sitting between them. Per the germline V gene, CDR1 is LNHDA and CDR2 is SQIVND (reference sequence). The libraries were made with immunoSEQ v3.0 at survey level. Here immunoSEQ multiplex PCR was the method, and the copy in TCRdb shows in-frame clones only, minus some. The repertoire includes about 38,000 clones, 80% of them detected once, and roughly 5% sits in the top ten. The V and J genes are TRBV19 and TRBJ2-5; D remains ambiguous. Sequences were derived from unsorted PBMCs, sampled 1.5 years after starting antiretroviral therapy. The sequence was collected from a man between 18 and 29 years old with HIV. The CDR3 protein is CATSWTFRETQYF. The CDR3 DNA follows: TGTGCCACTTCGTGGACCTTTAGGGAGACCCAGTACTTC.